This T cell receptor (beta chain) is drawn from a study of cytomegalovirus exposure and HLA in healthy donors. Study outcomes and limitations: Sequencing likely caused a cluster of highly shared sequence variants. Immune exposure was documented only through CMV serostatus. In a later analysis, HLA-associated TCR beta chains were more clonally expanded than equally common others. Donors were assumed by presence/absence analyses to have roughly uniform sequencing depth.

PCR primers comprised 60 Vbeta and 13 Jbeta primers. Here immunoSEQ multiplex PCR was the method, and the copy in TCRdb shows in-frame clones only, minus some. The sample has roughly 200,000 clones; 12% are singletons. Points on this clone: Its antigen is not known.

Germline-derived CDR1 and CDR2 are SGHDT and YYEEEE. The CDR3 has 15 residues. Trimming took off 0 bases at V and 4 bases at J, with 13 bases between the two ends. The TCR was taken from a man in his forties or fifties in good health and CMV-seropositive. J is TRBJ1-2 and V is TRBV5-6, with D possibly being TRBD1 (5 bases). Input material: PBMCs. The CDR3 protein is CASSLGAGSGYGYTF. The CDR3 DNA reads as TGTGCCAGCAGCTTGGGGGCAGGGTCGGGCTATGGCTACACCTTC.